A selection of T cell receptor beta chains follows, all from one sample in a study of early T cells in non-severe SARS-CoV-2 infection. TCRdb itself ran the 5' RACE reads through MiXCR, one entry per CDR3 protein. Of under 60,000 distinct CDR3 sequences in the sample, under 15% were seen once. Sequenced sample: whole blood. All receptors derive from an adult who was a healthcare worker with PCR-confirmed SARS-CoV-2 infection or an uninfected control (not recorded which). Both conserved end residues are part of each CDR3. A D gene is named only where the DNA matches it firmly. Only some rows state a clone size, as once, few, many or a class for expanded clones.

cdr3_nt,cdr3_aa,clone_size,v_call,d_call,j_call
TGTGCCAGCAGCTTAGGCGAAGGGCATCGGATCCCCGGCAATCAGCCCCAGCATTTT,CASSLGEGHRIPGNQPQHF,.,TRBV7-2,.,TRBJ1-5
TGTGCCAGTAGTATTGCGTCGGTTCCTCAGGATGGCTACACCTTC,CASSIASVPQDGYTF,many,TRBV19,.,TRBJ1-2
TGTGCCAGCGGAGAGACCCAGTACTTC,CASGETQYF,few,TRBV2,.,TRBJ2-5
TGTGCCAGCCCCGGCAGTAGCGGCTCTGGGGCCAACGTCCTGACTTTC,CASPGSSGSGANVLTF,few,TRBV6-1,.,TRBJ2-6
TGTGCCAGCGGGGTCGGCTACGAGCAGTACTTC,CASGVGYEQYF,.,TRBV2,.,TRBJ2-7
TGTGCCAGCAGCGCGACTAGCGGGCCCTACAATGAGCAGTTCTTC,CASSATSGPYNEQFF,few,TRBV5-4,TRBD2,TRBJ2-1
TGTGCCAGCAGTCTTCCAGGGGCATGGACCTACGAGCAGTACTTC,CASSLPGAWTYEQYF,many,TRBV28,.,TRBJ2-7
TGTGCCAGCAGCTTAGGACGTTGGTCTAGCGGGAGGGCCAATAGCTCCTACGAGCAGTACTTC,CASSLGRWSSGRANSSYEQYF,many,TRBV7-9,TRBD2,TRBJ2-7
TGTGCCAGCAGCCGGGACGGAATGAACACTGAAGCTTTCTTT,CASSRDGMNTEAFF,many,TRBV7-9,.,TRBJ1-1
TGCGCCAGCAGCTACGGACAGAACTTAGTTTATGGCTACACCTTC,CASSYGQNLVYGYTF,many,TRBV5-1,.,TRBJ1-2
TGTGCCTGGAGTGCTTGGGGCCCCCTCTACGCGAACACCGGGGAGCTGTTTTTT,CAWSAWGPLYANTGELFF,few,TRBV30,.,TRBJ2-2
TGTGCCAGCAGCCCCGACCGGGGGACCGGGGAGCTGTTTTTT,CASSPDRGTGELFF,few,TRBV13,.,TRBJ2-2
TGTGCCAGTAGTATTCAGCTCGTGCCCTACAATGAGCAGTTCTTC,CASSIQLVPYNEQFF,many,TRBV19,.,TRBJ2-1
TGCAGCGCTAGAGGGACTAGCACCGGGGAGCTGTTTTTT,CSARGTSTGELFF,few,TRBV29-1,TRBD2,TRBJ2-2
TGTGCCAGCAGTGAAGGCAGCTACTCTGGGGCCAACGTCCTGACTTTC,CASSEGSYSGANVLTF,many,TRBV6-4,.,TRBJ2-6
TGTGCCATCAGAGGGAACACTGAAGCTTTCTTT,CAIRGNTEAFF,.,TRBV10-3,.,TRBJ1-1
TGTGCCAGCAGTGAGCCTTCTTCAGGGTTGAACACTGAAGCTTTCTTT,CASSEPSSGLNTEAFF,medium-sized,TRBV28,.,TRBJ1-1
TGCAGTGCGGACTGGACAGGTTCCTACGAGCAGTACTTC,CSADWTGSYEQYF,.,TRBV20-1,TRBD1,TRBJ2-7
TGCAGCGTTGGGCCCGGGACCTACGAGCAGTACTTC,CSVGPGTYEQYF,.,TRBV29-1,.,TRBJ2-7
TGTGCCAGCAGCCTTATGGGAGGGACAGAGGGAGCTTTCTTT,CASSLMGGTEGAFF,many,TRBV28,TRBD1,TRBJ1-1
TGCGCCAGCAGCTTGGAGTCGGGGCTGTACGAGCAGTACTTC,CASSLESGLYEQYF,many,TRBV5-1,.,TRBJ2-7
TGCAGCGCCGATAAAGGACAGGGGGCAGATACGCAGTATTTT,CSADKGQGADTQYF,.,TRBV29-1,TRBD1,TRBJ2-3
TGTGCCAGCAGCCCGGGGGACACAAACACCGGGGAGCTGTTTTTT,CASSPGDTNTGELFF,many,TRBV11-1,.,TRBJ2-2
TGCAGTGCTAGAGGCAGGGCGGACAATGAGCAGTTCTTC,CSARGRADNEQFF,many,TRBV20-1,.,TRBJ2-1
TGTGTCAATCGGGGGGCGAACACCGGGGAGCTGTTTTTT,CVNRGANTGELFF,.,TRBV7-2,TRBD2,TRBJ2-2
TGTGCCAGCAGCTTAGGATTTGAGGGCGGTAGCAATCAGCCCCAGCATTTT,CASSLGFEGGSNQPQHF,many,TRBV7-9,.,TRBJ1-5
TGCGCCAGCAGCTTAACTAGTAACCCAGATACGCAGTATTTT,CASSLTSNPDTQYF,many,TRBV5-1,.,TRBJ2-3
TGTGCCAGCAGCCCAACGGGACAGGGGCTAGATGGCTACACCTTC,CASSPTGQGLDGYTF,.,TRBV9,TRBD1,TRBJ1-2
TGCAGTGCTAGAGGAGACCGGGACACTGAAGCTTTCTTT,CSARGDRDTEAFF,many,TRBV20-1,.,TRBJ1-1
TGCGCCAGCAGCTTAACTGCAACTAATGAAAAACTGTTTTTT,CASSLTATNEKLFF,few,TRBV5-1,.,TRBJ1-4
TGTGCCAGCAGTTCCGACAGGACCCAGCCCCAGCATTTT,CASSSDRTQPQHF,many,TRBV6-5,.,TRBJ1-5
TGCAGTGCTAGAGATTTGGGCAGAACGAACTATGGCTACACCTTC,CSARDLGRTNYGYTF,.,TRBV20-1,.,TRBJ1-2
TGTGCCAGCAGCGAAACACAGGGTAAAGCAGATACGCAGTATTTT,CASSETQGKADTQYF,many,TRBV11-2,.,TRBJ2-3